This note documents a single TCR beta chain sequence. Its antigen is not known. The assay ran at deep level. Sequenced by immunoSEQ multiplex PCR; TCRdb stores in-frame clones only, minus some. Of approximately 1,500,000 clones listed, 98% were seen once; the top ten hold about 0.4%. These data originate in a study of shared clonotypes between healthy human individuals. Study-wide findings and caveats: Generally, estimated richness proved larger in naive subsets than it did in memory subsets.

V was cut by 7 bases and J by 14 bases, with 18 bases left in between. Germline CDR1 is MGHDK and CDR2 is SYGVNS. CDR3 length equals 12 residues. Among the donors, all were Caucasian adults who lived in Nashville, Tennessee. The chain recombines TRBV25-1 with TRBJ2-1; D is possibly TRBD1 (6 bases). The sequence derives from a man aged 25-40 years in good health. The sequencing sample was made of naive CD4+ T cells sorted from blood. The subset is: CD45RA+ positively selected. In nucleotides, the CDR3 is TGTGCCAGCACCCCAATAGGGGGTGGGGAGTTCTTC. Its protein is CASTPIGGGEFF.